A selection of T cell receptor beta chains follows, all from one sample in a study of blood T cell repertoires in COVID-19. Repertoires were generated with immunoSEQ multiplex PCR, while TCRdb's copy carries only in-frame clones and drops some. The sample yields hundreds of thousands of clones, 85% to 90% seen once. The sequenced material came from PBMCs or T cells enriched from blood (not recorded which). The receptors derive from a man in his late teens or twenties who had recovered from COVID-19. The CDR3 runs from the conserved cysteine through the conserved F or W. D genes are given only for firm matches. A clone size is listed for some rows: how often the clone was seen (once, few, many), or a class if it is expanded.

v_gene: TRBV5-1; abundance: -; j_gene: TRBJ1-2; d_gene: TRBD1; CDR3aa: CASSDGQGYGYTF; CDR3nt: TGCGCCAGCAGCGATGGACAGGGGTATGGCTACACCTTC
v_gene: TRBV7-2; abundance: -; j_gene: TRBJ2-5; d_gene: TRBD2; CDR3aa: CASSPRGLAGGPSYETQYF; CDR3nt: TGTGCCAGCAGCCCCAGAGGGCTAGCGGGGGGGCCGTCGTATGAGACCCAGTACTTC
v_gene: TRBV5-1; abundance: -; j_gene: TRBJ2-2; d_gene: -; CDR3aa: CASSGGQTNTGELFF; CDR3nt: TGCGCCAGCAGTGGTGGACAGACTAACACCGGGGAGCTGTTTTTT
v_gene: TRBV2; abundance: -; j_gene: TRBJ1-1; d_gene: -; CDR3aa: CASKQTLNTEAFF; CDR3nt: TGTGCCAGCAAACAGACCCTGAACACTGAAGCTTTCTTT
v_gene: TRBV9; abundance: -; j_gene: TRBJ2-3; d_gene: TRBD2; CDR3aa: CASSPRTSGGTQWDTQYF; CDR3nt: TGTGCCAGCAGCCCTAGGACTAGCGGGGGAACGCAATGGGATACGCAGTATTTT
v_gene: TRBV7-3; abundance: -; j_gene: TRBJ2-7; d_gene: TRBD2; CDR3aa: CASSSTGGTSGSLPYEQYF; CDR3nt: TGTGCCAGCAGCTCAACGGGGGGGACTAGCGGGAGTTTACCCTACGAGCAGTACTTC
v_gene: TRBV10-1; abundance: -; j_gene: TRBJ2-5; d_gene: -; CDR3aa: CASKGRVGGTLETQYF; CDR3nt: TGCGCCAGCAAGGGAAGGGTTGGGGGGACTTTAGAGACCCAGTACTTC
v_gene: TRBV12-5; abundance: -; j_gene: TRBJ2-3; d_gene: TRBD2; CDR3aa: CASALTSGMIDTQYF; CDR3nt: TGTGCTAGTGCCCTGACTAGCGGGATGATAGATACGCAGTATTTT
v_gene: TRBV15; abundance: -; j_gene: TRBJ2-7; d_gene: -; CDR3aa: CATSRGLGYEQYF; CDR3nt: TGTGCCACCAGCAGAGGACTAGGATACGAGCAGTACTTC
v_gene: TRBV7-8; abundance: -; j_gene: TRBJ2-3; d_gene: TRBD2; CDR3aa: CASSRLAGGADTQYF; CDR3nt: TGTGCCAGCTCCAGACTAGCGGGGGGCGCAGATACGCAGTATTTT
v_gene: TRBV6-5; abundance: -; j_gene: TRBJ1-4; d_gene: -; CDR3aa: CASRTGRGEKLFF; CDR3nt: TGTGCCAGCAGGACGGGTCGTGGAGAAAAACTGTTTTTT
v_gene: TRBV7-3; abundance: -; j_gene: TRBJ2-3; d_gene: -; CDR3aa: CASGPSSTDTQYF; CDR3nt: TGTGCCAGCGGGCCCTCTAGCACAGATACGCAGTATTTT
v_gene: TRBV5-6; abundance: -; j_gene: TRBJ1-6; d_gene: -; CDR3aa: CASEPSKTRVGVNSPLHF; CDR3nt: TGTGCCAGCGAGCCCTCCAAAACCAGGGTGGGTGTGAATTCACCCCTCCACTTT
v_gene: TRBV5-5; abundance: -; j_gene: TRBJ1-5; d_gene: -; CDR3aa: CASSPGQSGQPQHF; CDR3nt: TGTGCCAGCAGCCCCGGACAGTCCGGCCAGCCCCAGCATTTT
v_gene: TRBV10-3; abundance: -; j_gene: TRBJ2-3; d_gene: TRBD1; CDR3aa: CAISESLQGARTDTQYF; CDR3nt: TGTGCCATCAGTGAGTCCTTACAGGGGGCTCGCACAGATACGCAGTATTTT
v_gene: TRBV29-1; abundance: -; j_gene: TRBJ1-2; d_gene: TRBD1; CDR3aa: CSTDRDSQRGYTF; CDR3nt: TGCAGCACTGACCGGGACAGCCAACGGGGCTACACCTTC
v_gene: TRBV7-9; abundance: -; j_gene: TRBJ2-2; d_gene: -; CDR3aa: CASSFGGLYTGELFF; CDR3nt: TGTGCCAGCAGCTTCGGGGGGCTTTACACCGGGGAGCTGTTTTTT
v_gene: TRBV7-8; abundance: once; j_gene: TRBJ2-7; d_gene: TRBD1; CDR3aa: CASSLDRGYEQYF; CDR3nt: TGTGCCAGCAGCTTAGACAGGGGGTACGAGCAGTACTTC
v_gene: TRBV4-2; abundance: -; j_gene: TRBJ2-2; d_gene: TRBD1; CDR3aa: CASSQRGLELNTGELFF; CDR3nt: TGTGCCAGCAGCCAAAGGGGGCTCGAACTGAACACCGGGGAGCTGTTTTTT
v_gene: TRBV6-5; abundance: -; j_gene: TRBJ1-5; d_gene: -; CDR3aa: CASSQDSQKPQHF; CDR3nt: TGTGCCAGCAGTCAGGACAGCCAAAAGCCCCAGCATTTT
v_gene: TRBV19; abundance: -; j_gene: TRBJ1-5; d_gene: TRBD1; CDR3aa: CASSTGTGSSNQPQHF; CDR3nt: TGTGCCAGTAGTACCGGGACAGGGAGTAGCAATCAGCCCCAGCATTTT
v_gene: TRBV12-3/TRBV12-4; abundance: once; j_gene: TRBJ1-2; d_gene: TRBD1; CDR3aa: CASSWDSAYGYTF; CDR3nt: TGTGCCAGCAGTTGGGACAGCGCGTATGGCTACACCTTC
v_gene: TRBV6-6; abundance: -; j_gene: TRBJ2-3; d_gene: TRBD1; CDR3aa: CASSYRTGGVTDTQYF; CDR3nt: TGTGCCAGCAGTTACCGGACAGGGGGGGTAACAGATACGCAGTATTTT
v_gene: TRBV9; abundance: -; j_gene: TRBJ2-5; d_gene: -; CDR3aa: CASSPSFRGRETQYF; CDR3nt: TGTGCCAGCAGCCCCTCCTTCAGGGGCAGGGAGACCCAGTACTTC
v_gene: TRBV25-1; abundance: -; j_gene: TRBJ2-5; d_gene: -; CDR3aa: CASSAVLETQYF; CDR3nt: TGTGCCAGCAGTGCGGTGTTAGAGACCCAGTACTTC
v_gene: TRBV28; abundance: -; j_gene: TRBJ1-6; d_gene: -; CDR3aa: CASTGQPYSPLHF; CDR3nt: TGTGCCAGCACAGGACAGCCATACTCACCCCTCCACTTT
v_gene: TRBV19; abundance: -; j_gene: TRBJ1-2; d_gene: -; CDR3aa: CASSSPGVGYGYTF; CDR3nt: TGTGCCAGTAGTAGCCCGGGAGTTGGGTATGGCTACACCTTC
v_gene: TRBV4-1; abundance: -; j_gene: TRBJ1-1; d_gene: -; CDR3aa: CASSQDYLRQGHPEAFF; CDR3nt: TGCGCCAGCAGCCAAGACTATCTTAGGCAGGGGCATCCTGAAGCTTTCTTT
v_gene: TRBV6-6; abundance: -; j_gene: TRBJ2-2; d_gene: TRBD2; CDR3aa: CASSSGLGNGELFF; CDR3nt: TGTGCCAGCAGTTCTGGACTAGGCAACGGGGAGCTGTTTTTT
v_gene: TRBV5-1; abundance: -; j_gene: TRBJ1-4; d_gene: TRBD1; CDR3aa: CASNQGAGSEKLFF; CDR3nt: TGCGCCAGCAACCAGGGGGCCGGGAGTGAAAAACTGTTTTTT
v_gene: TRBV5-4; abundance: -; j_gene: TRBJ1-1; d_gene: -; CDR3aa: CASSLPGSMAEAFF; CDR3nt: TGTGCCAGCAGCTTGCCGGGAAGTATGGCTGAAGCTTTCTTT
v_gene: TRBV28; abundance: -; j_gene: TRBJ2-7; d_gene: -; CDR3aa: CASSTTGRVQYF; CDR3nt: TGTGCCAGCAGTACAACAGGGCGTGTGCAGTACTTC